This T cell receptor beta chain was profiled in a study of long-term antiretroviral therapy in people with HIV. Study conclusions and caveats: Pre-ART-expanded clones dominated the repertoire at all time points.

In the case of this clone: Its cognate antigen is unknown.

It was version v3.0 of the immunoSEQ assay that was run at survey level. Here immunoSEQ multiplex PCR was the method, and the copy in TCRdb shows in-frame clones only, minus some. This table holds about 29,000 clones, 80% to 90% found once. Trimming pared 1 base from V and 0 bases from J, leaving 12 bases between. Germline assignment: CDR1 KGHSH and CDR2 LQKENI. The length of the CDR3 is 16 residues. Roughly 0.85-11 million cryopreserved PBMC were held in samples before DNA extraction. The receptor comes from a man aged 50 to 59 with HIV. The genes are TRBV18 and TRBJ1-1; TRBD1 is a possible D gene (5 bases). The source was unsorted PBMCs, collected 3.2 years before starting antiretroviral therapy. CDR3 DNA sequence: TGTGCCAGCTCACCACGAGGAGACAGAGTGAACACTGAAGCTTTCTTT. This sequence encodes CASSPRGDRVNTEAFF.